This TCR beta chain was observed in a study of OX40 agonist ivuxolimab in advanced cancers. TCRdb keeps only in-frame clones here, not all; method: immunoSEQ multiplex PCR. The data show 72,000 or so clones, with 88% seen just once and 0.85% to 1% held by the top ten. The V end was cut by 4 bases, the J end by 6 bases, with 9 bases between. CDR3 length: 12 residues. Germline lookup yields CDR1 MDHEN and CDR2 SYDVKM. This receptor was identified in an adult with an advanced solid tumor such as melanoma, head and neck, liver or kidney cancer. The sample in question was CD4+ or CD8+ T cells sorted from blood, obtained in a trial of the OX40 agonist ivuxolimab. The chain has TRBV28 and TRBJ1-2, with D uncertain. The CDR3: CASSSTYDGYTF. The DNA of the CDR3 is TGTGCCAGCAGTTCCACATATGATGGCTACACCTTC.